A selection of T cell receptor beta chains follows, all from one sample in a study of cytomegalovirus exposure and HLA in healthy donors. Clones were read by immunoSEQ multiplex PCR, and TCRdb kept only the in-frame ones, dropping some. The data hold 150,000 to 250,000 clones, with 70% to 85% observed a single time. Sequenced: PBMCs. All receptors derive from a boy aged 2 to 9 in good health and CMV-seronegative. CDR3s include the opening cysteine and the closing phenylalanine or tryptophan. D genes are given only for firm matches. Size is stated for part of the rows, as once, few or many counts, or as a class when the clone is expanded.

CDR3 DNA: TGTGCCAGCAGCTCGGGACTAGCCGGCGGGGAGCTGTTTTTT; CDR3 protein: CASSSGLAGGELFF; J gene: TRBJ2-2; D gene: TRBD2; V gene: TRBV7-3; clone size: NA
CDR3 DNA: TGTGCCAGCAGCGTGAGTCCGGGACTAGCGGGGGGGCAAGTAAGACATTTT; CDR3 protein: CASSVSPGLAGGQVRHF; J gene: TRBJ2-3; D gene: TRBD2; V gene: TRBV9; clone size: NA
CDR3 DNA: TGTGCCACCAGCAGAGATCTAGGATCGAATCAGCCCCAGCATTTT; CDR3 protein: CATSRDLGSNQPQHF; J gene: TRBJ1-5; D gene: NA; V gene: TRBV15; clone size: NA
CDR3 DNA: TGTGCCAGTAGTATCTCCGGGGACACAGATACGCAGTATTTT; CDR3 protein: CASSISGDTDTQYF; J gene: TRBJ2-3; D gene: NA; V gene: TRBV19; clone size: NA
CDR3 DNA: TGTGCCAGCACCCGACTCGGGGGGGAACAGGAAAAACTGTTTTTT; CDR3 protein: CASTRLGGEQEKLFF; J gene: TRBJ1-4; D gene: NA; V gene: TRBV25-1; clone size: NA
CDR3 DNA: TGTGCCAGCAGCTTAGCAGGGGGCAACTATGGCTACACCTTC; CDR3 protein: CASSLAGGNYGYTF; J gene: TRBJ1-2; D gene: TRBD1; V gene: TRBV7-2; clone size: NA
CDR3 DNA: TGTGCCAGCAGTACAGGGGTCCCGAACACTGAAGCTTTCTTT; CDR3 protein: CASSTGVPNTEAFF; J gene: TRBJ1-1; D gene: TRBD1; V gene: TRBV7-3; clone size: NA
CDR3 DNA: TGTGCCAGCAGCTTTGCGGGGCACACAGATACGCAGTATTTT; CDR3 protein: CASSFAGHTDTQYF; J gene: TRBJ2-3; D gene: NA; V gene: TRBV7-9; clone size: NA
CDR3 DNA: TGTGCCAGCAGTGGCGGGGGTCGAGAAAAACTGTTTTTT; CDR3 protein: CASSGGGREKLFF; J gene: TRBJ1-4; D gene: NA; V gene: TRBV6-5; clone size: NA
CDR3 DNA: TGTGCCTGGAGTCCAGGGGCGAACACTGAAGCTTTCTTT; CDR3 protein: CAWSPGANTEAFF; J gene: TRBJ1-1; D gene: NA; V gene: TRBV30; clone size: NA
CDR3 DNA: TGCGCCAGCAGCTCGACCCGGGGGAGGCTTTACAATGAGCAGTTCTTC; CDR3 protein: CASSSTRGRLYNEQFF; J gene: TRBJ2-1; D gene: NA; V gene: TRBV5-1; clone size: NA
CDR3 DNA: TGTGCTAGTGGTTTGGGGGCTAGCGGTTCCACAGATACGCAGTATTTT; CDR3 protein: CASGLGASGSTDTQYF; J gene: TRBJ2-3; D gene: TRBD2; V gene: TRBV12-5; clone size: NA
CDR3 DNA: TGTGCCAGCAGTTCCGGGTTGAACACTGAAGCTTTCTTT; CDR3 protein: CASSSGLNTEAFF; J gene: TRBJ1-1; D gene: NA; V gene: TRBV6-5; clone size: NA
CDR3 DNA: TGTGCCAGCAGCCAGATCATGAACACTGAAGCTTTCTTT; CDR3 protein: CASSQIMNTEAFF; J gene: TRBJ1-1; D gene: NA; V gene: TRBV6-5; clone size: NA
CDR3 DNA: TGCGCCAGCAGCCAACTCCGGACAGGGTACACTGAAGCTTTCTTT; CDR3 protein: CASSQLRTGYTEAFF; J gene: TRBJ1-1; D gene: TRBD1; V gene: TRBV4-3; clone size: NA
CDR3 DNA: TGTGCCAGCAGCTTTGGACAGGGAGAAGGGGGCTACACCTTC; CDR3 protein: CASSFGQGEGGYTF; J gene: TRBJ1-2; D gene: TRBD1; V gene: TRBV7-9; clone size: NA
CDR3 DNA: TGCGCCAGCAGCTTGGGGTTGGTTGCAGGGGGCTATGGCTACACCTTC; CDR3 protein: CASSLGLVAGGYGYTF; J gene: TRBJ1-2; D gene: TRBD1; V gene: TRBV5-1; clone size: NA
CDR3 DNA: TGTGCCAGCAGTTACATGAGCTCCTATAATTCACCCCTCCACTTT; CDR3 protein: CASSYMSSYNSPLHF; J gene: TRBJ1-6; D gene: NA; V gene: TRBV6-5; clone size: once
CDR3 DNA: TGTGCCAGCAGCTTAGCCCAGGGAACCCTAGATACGCAGTATTTT; CDR3 protein: CASSLAQGTLDTQYF; J gene: TRBJ2-3; D gene: NA; V gene: TRBV7-9; clone size: once
CDR3 DNA: TGTGCCAGCAGCCTCCGGACTAGCGGGGGGGTACCCACAGATACGCAGTATTTT; CDR3 protein: CASSLRTSGGVPTDTQYF; J gene: TRBJ2-3; D gene: TRBD2; V gene: TRBV7-6; clone size: NA
CDR3 DNA: TGTGCCAGCAGCTCCCCCGACAGCAACTCCTACGAGCAGTACTTC; CDR3 protein: CASSSPDSNSYEQYF; J gene: TRBJ2-7; D gene: NA; V gene: TRBV11-2; clone size: NA
CDR3 DNA: TGTGCCAGCAGTTACTCAAGGGACAGGGGGAATGAGCAGTTCTTC; CDR3 protein: CASSYSRDRGNEQFF; J gene: TRBJ2-1; D gene: TRBD1; V gene: TRBV6-5; clone size: NA
CDR3 DNA: TGTGCCAGCAGTAGGTCGAGGCTCTCCTACAATGAGCAGTTCTTC; CDR3 protein: CASSRSRLSYNEQFF; J gene: TRBJ2-1; D gene: NA; V gene: TRBV6-5; clone size: few
CDR3 DNA: TGTGCCAGCAGCTCCCCCAGCGGTAATGAAAAACTGTTTTTT; CDR3 protein: CASSSPSGNEKLFF; J gene: TRBJ1-4; D gene: NA; V gene: TRBV7-8; clone size: NA
CDR3 DNA: TGTGCCAGCAGCTTGGACAGGTTTCAACCTGAAGCTTTCTTT; CDR3 protein: CASSLDRFQPEAFF; J gene: TRBJ1-1; D gene: NA; V gene: TRBV5-8; clone size: NA
CDR3 DNA: TGTGCCAGCAGTGGACTAGCGGGGGGGCTGGAGCAGTACTTC; CDR3 protein: CASSGLAGGLEQYF; J gene: TRBJ2-7; D gene: TRBD2; V gene: TRBV2; clone size: NA
CDR3 DNA: TGTGCCTGGAGCGATTCAGGGGGTTCACCCCTCCACTTT; CDR3 protein: CAWSDSGGSPLHF; J gene: TRBJ1-6; D gene: TRBD1; V gene: TRBV30; clone size: NA
CDR3 DNA: TGTGCCAGCAGTTACTCCCCTATGAGCTCTGGAAACACCATATATTTT; CDR3 protein: CASSYSPMSSGNTIYF; J gene: TRBJ1-3; D gene: NA; V gene: TRBV6-5; clone size: NA
CDR3 DNA: TGTGCCAGCAGCCAAGGGACAGGGGGTGGGGAGACCCAGTACTTC; CDR3 protein: CASSQGTGGGETQYF; J gene: TRBJ2-5; D gene: TRBD1; V gene: TRBV4-2; clone size: NA
CDR3 DNA: TGTGCCTGGACGATCGCGGGGGCTCACTCCGGGGAGCTGTTTTTT; CDR3 protein: CAWTIAGAHSGELFF; J gene: TRBJ2-2; D gene: NA; V gene: TRBV30; clone size: NA
CDR3 DNA: TGTGCCAGCAGCTTCGGGGGGGACTATGGCTACACCTTC; CDR3 protein: CASSFGGDYGYTF; J gene: TRBJ1-2; D gene: NA; V gene: TRBV13; clone size: NA
CDR3 DNA: TGTGCCAGCAGCCGGGGACAGGGGTGGGAAAACACAGATACGCAGTATTTT; CDR3 protein: CASSRGQGWENTDTQYF; J gene: TRBJ2-3; D gene: TRBD1; V gene: TRBV7-9; clone size: once
CDR3 DNA: TGTGCCAGCAGCTCCCGGACAGATCCCTACGAGCAGTACTTC; CDR3 protein: CASSSRTDPYEQYF; J gene: TRBJ2-7; D gene: NA; V gene: TRBV7-8; clone size: once
CDR3 DNA: TGCGCCAGCAGCTTGGGGGGACTCTCTGGAAACACCATATATTTT; CDR3 protein: CASSLGGLSGNTIYF; J gene: TRBJ1-3; D gene: NA; V gene: TRBV5-1; clone size: few
CDR3 DNA: TGTGCCAGCAGCGCGGGAGCCACTGAAGCTTTCTTT; CDR3 protein: CASSAGATEAFF; J gene: TRBJ1-1; D gene: NA; V gene: TRBV9; clone size: NA
CDR3 DNA: TGTGCCAGCAGCCCTCCAGTTACGGGGAGTGCGGGGGCTCTATATGGCTACACCTTC; CDR3 protein: CASSPPVTGSAGALYGYTF; J gene: TRBJ1-2; D gene: NA; V gene: TRBV21-1; clone size: few
CDR3 DNA: TGTGCCAGCAGCCACAAGCAGGGAAATAATTCACCCCTCCACTTT; CDR3 protein: CASSHKQGNNSPLHF; J gene: TRBJ1-6; D gene: NA; V gene: TRBV11-2; clone size: NA
CDR3 DNA: TGTGCCTGGGGGGCGGGGGTGACCTACAATGAGCAGTTCTTC; CDR3 protein: CAWGAGVTYNEQFF; J gene: TRBJ2-1; D gene: TRBD2; V gene: TRBV30; clone size: NA
CDR3 DNA: TGTGCCAGCAGCTTGGGGGCCAGGGGGGAGACCCAGTACTTC; CDR3 protein: CASSLGARGETQYF; J gene: TRBJ2-5; D gene: TRBD1; V gene: TRBV5-4; clone size: NA
CDR3 DNA: TGTGCCAGCAGCTTGGGCAGGGATGCTTTCTTT; CDR3 protein: CASSLGRDAFF; J gene: TRBJ1-1; D gene: NA; V gene: TRBV5-4; clone size: NA
CDR3 DNA: TGTGCCAGCAGCCCTCGCAACGGACAGGGTGGGACCCAGTACTTC; CDR3 protein: CASSPRNGQGGTQYF; J gene: TRBJ2-5; D gene: TRBD1; V gene: TRBV5-4; clone size: NA
CDR3 DNA: TGTGCCATCAGTGAGGTGGTAGCGGGGGTAGGGTTGGAAGAGACCCAGTACTTC; CDR3 protein: CAISEVVAGVGLEETQYF; J gene: TRBJ2-5; D gene: TRBD2; V gene: TRBV10-3; clone size: NA
CDR3 DNA: TGTGCCAGCAGCTTGGGGGGTATAATGGCGCAGTATTTT; CDR3 protein: CASSLGGIMAQYF; J gene: TRBJ2-3; D gene: NA; V gene: TRBV11-2; clone size: NA
CDR3 DNA: TGTGCCAGCAGTTACTCGTCGGGGTCTGGAAACACCATATATTTT; CDR3 protein: CASSYSSGSGNTIYF; J gene: TRBJ1-3; D gene: NA; V gene: TRBV6-5; clone size: once
CDR3 DNA: TGTGCCAGCAGCTCGCTAGCGGGGGTTGGCACAGATACGCAGTATTTT; CDR3 protein: CASSSLAGVGTDTQYF; J gene: TRBJ2-3; D gene: TRBD2; V gene: TRBV7-2; clone size: NA
CDR3 DNA: TGTGCCAGCAGCTTAGTCGCCCCTTGGGCGGGGGAGCAGTACTTC; CDR3 protein: CASSLVAPWAGEQYF; J gene: TRBJ2-5; D gene: TRBD2; V gene: TRBV11-2; clone size: NA
CDR3 DNA: TGCGCCAGCAGCCAAGGGATTCGGGTCTACGAGCAGTACTTC; CDR3 protein: CASSQGIRVYEQYF; J gene: TRBJ2-7; D gene: NA; V gene: TRBV4-3; clone size: NA
CDR3 DNA: TGTGCCAGCTCTCGGGGGACGGACGCTACTGCCTATGGCTACACCTTC; CDR3 protein: CASSRGTDATAYGYTF; J gene: TRBJ1-2; D gene: NA; V gene: TRBV18; clone size: NA
CDR3 DNA: TGTGTCAGCAGTTTATGGGAGACAGGGAAGGACTACGAGCAGTACTTC; CDR3 protein: CVSSLWETGKDYEQYF; J gene: TRBJ2-7; D gene: TRBD1; V gene: TRBV27; clone size: NA
CDR3 DNA: TGTGCCAGCAGCGCCCGGACAGGAGAAAGCTATGGCTACACCTTC; CDR3 protein: CASSARTGESYGYTF; J gene: TRBJ1-2; D gene: NA; V gene: TRBV21-1; clone size: NA
CDR3 DNA: TGCAGTGCCAGGACAGCAGTTGAAGCTTTCTTT; CDR3 protein: CSARTAVEAFF; J gene: TRBJ1-1; D gene: NA; V gene: TRBV20-1; clone size: NA
CDR3 DNA: TGTGCCAGCAGCATGGGACTAGCGGGTGAGCAGTTCTTC; CDR3 protein: CASSMGLAGEQFF; J gene: TRBJ2-1; D gene: TRBD2; V gene: TRBV11-2; clone size: NA
CDR3 DNA: TGTGCCAGCAGGGGCTCAGGGGGCGGCTCCTACAATGAGCAGTTCTTC; CDR3 protein: CASRGSGGGSYNEQFF; J gene: TRBJ2-1; D gene: TRBD1; V gene: TRBV2; clone size: few
CDR3 DNA: TGTGCCAGCAGTGACAGGGCCCGAGCACTTAGCACAGATACGCAGTATTTT; CDR3 protein: CASSDRARALSTDTQYF; J gene: TRBJ2-3; D gene: NA; V gene: TRBV2; clone size: NA
CDR3 DNA: TGTGCCAGCAGCGTAGTCCTCCAAGCGAATCCGGGACAGGGGGACGTTAACTATGGCTACACCTTC; CDR3 protein: CASSVVLQANPGQGDVNYGYTF; J gene: TRBJ1-2; D gene: TRBD1; V gene: TRBV9; clone size: NA